This record concerns one T cell receptor beta chain sequence. Its target is not known. This sample is drawn from a study of cytotoxic CD8 clonotypes in ibrutinib-treated CLL. About the research overall: Following treatment for a median around 11 months, range 6 to 36, response samples were then taken. The study, taken as a whole, reports: Sampling times, which were not matched between the groups, differed between sustained-remission patients and progressing patients.

The CDR3 totals 14 residues. Looked up from germline, CDR1 is MNHEY and CDR2 is SMNVEV (reference sequence). V was clipped by 3 bases and J by 2 bases; unmatched bases: 3. TCRdb's table, derived via immunoSEQ multiplex PCR, lists solely in-frame clones and lacks some. Among 50,000 to 65,000 clones listed, 65% to 75% were seen once. This rearrangement joins TRBV27 to TRBJ2-7; 8 bases fit TRBD1. The sequence was collected from a human donor with chronic lymphocytic leukemia. The sample was PBMCs, taken after 12 months of ibrutinib treatment. The CDR3 sequence: CASSLTGVPYEQYF. The CDR3 DNA is TGTGCCAGCAGTTTGACAGGGGTCCCCTACGAGCAGTACTTC.